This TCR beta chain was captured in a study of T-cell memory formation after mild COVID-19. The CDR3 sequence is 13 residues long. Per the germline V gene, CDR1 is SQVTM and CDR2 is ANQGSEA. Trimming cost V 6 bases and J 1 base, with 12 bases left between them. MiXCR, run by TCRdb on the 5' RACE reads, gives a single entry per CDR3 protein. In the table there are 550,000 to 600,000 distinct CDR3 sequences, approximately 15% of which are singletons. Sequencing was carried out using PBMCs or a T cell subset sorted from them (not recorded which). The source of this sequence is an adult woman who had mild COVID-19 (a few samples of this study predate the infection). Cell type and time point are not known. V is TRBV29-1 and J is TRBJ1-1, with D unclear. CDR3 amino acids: CSVRDSGNTEAFF. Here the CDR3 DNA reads TGCAGCGTGCGCGACTCGGGGAACACTGAAGCTTTCTTT.